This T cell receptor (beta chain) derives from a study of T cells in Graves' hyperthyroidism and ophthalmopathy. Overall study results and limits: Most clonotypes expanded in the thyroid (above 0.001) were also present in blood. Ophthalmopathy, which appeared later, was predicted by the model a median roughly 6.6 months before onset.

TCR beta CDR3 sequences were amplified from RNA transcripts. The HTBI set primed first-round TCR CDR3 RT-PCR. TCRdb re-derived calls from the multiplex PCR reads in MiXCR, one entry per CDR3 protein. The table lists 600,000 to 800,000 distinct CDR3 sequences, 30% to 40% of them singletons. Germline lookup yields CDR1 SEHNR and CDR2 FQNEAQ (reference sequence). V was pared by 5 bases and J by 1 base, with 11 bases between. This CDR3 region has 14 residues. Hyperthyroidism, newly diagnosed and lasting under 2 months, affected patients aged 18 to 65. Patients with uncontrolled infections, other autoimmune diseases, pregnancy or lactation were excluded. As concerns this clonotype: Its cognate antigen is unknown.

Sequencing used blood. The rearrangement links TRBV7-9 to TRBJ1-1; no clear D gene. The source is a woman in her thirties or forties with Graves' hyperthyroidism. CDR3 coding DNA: TGTGCCAGCAGCCAAAAACAGCAGAACACTGAAGCTTTCTTT. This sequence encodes CASSQKQQNTEAFF.